The 29 T cell receptor beta chains listed next were all sequenced from one sample in a study of CD8 T cells in ankylosing spondylitis. TCRdb reanalysed the 5' RACE reads using MiXCR and keeps one entry per CDR3 protein. The table has under 200,000 distinct CDR3 sequences, 9.8% seen once. The source material was blood, either unsorted or a sorted T cell fraction (not recorded which). The receptors shown here come from a female donor with ankylosing spondylitis or in good health (not recorded which).

This clonotype appeared many times. The genes are TRBV14 and TRBJ1-2; D gene uncertain. V dropped 0 bases and J dropped 4 bases, with 12 bases sitting between them. Germline lookup yields CDR1 SGHDN and CDR2 FVKESK. The CDR3 spans 15 residues. In DNA, the CDR3 is TGTGCCAGCAGCCAAGAACCGGGCAGGAGCTATGGCTACACCTTC. The encoded protein is CASSQEPGRSYGYTF.

The chain carries TRBV7-9 and TRBJ2-1; 7 nucleotides line up with TRBD1. The CDR3 contains 13 residues. V was clipped by 5 bases and J by 6 bases; unmatched bases: 4. Germline CDR1 reads SEHNR; CDR2 reads FQNEAQ (reference sequence). Written as DNA, the CDR3 is TGTGCCAGCAGCCCAGGGGGTTCCAATGAGCAGTTCTTC. Its translation: CASSPGGSNEQFF.

J is TRBJ2-3 and V is TRBV2, with 7 nucleotides matching TRBD1. Trimming cost V 9 bases and J 3 bases; bases outside gene matches: 3. The CDR3 has 12 amino acids. CDR1 is SNHLY and CDR2 is FYNNEI in the germline V gene. CDR3 nucleotides: TGTGCCAGACTGGACAGGACAGATACGCAGTATTTT. This sequence encodes CARLDRTDTQYF.

This clonotype was seen a few times. CDR3 loop: CASSASGRKETQYF. CDR3 DNA: TGTGCCAGCAGCGCCAGCGGGAGGAAAGAGACCCAGTACTTC. V is TRBV9 and J is TRBJ2-5; 9 positions agree with TRBD2. CDR3 length: 14 amino acids. Trimming removed 3 bases from V and 3 bases from J; junction bases left unmatched: 3. CDR1 and CDR2 (germline): SGDLS, YYNGEE.

This sequence joins TRBV12-3 or TRBV12-4 and TRBJ2-3; D ambiguous. Trimming left V 1 base short and J 3 bases short, with 8 bases between. The CDR3 totals 14 residues. The CDR3, as DNA: TGTGCCAGCAGTTTAGAGGGTGCGACAGATACGCAGTATTTT. Residues: CASSLEGATDTQYF.

V gene TRBV6-5 combines with J gene TRBJ1-4; maybe TRBD1 (5 bases). The CDR3 sequence is 18 residues long. The germline gives CDR1 MNHEY, CDR2 SVGAGI. V shed 0 bases and J shed 7 bases, with 21 bases lying between them. Here the CDR3 reads CASSYSRGSSGLGEKLFF. The CDR3 DNA reads as TGTGCCAGCAGTTACTCGAGAGGCAGTTCAGGGTTGGGTGAAAAACTGTTTTTT.

The V call is TRBV12-3 or TRBV12-4, the J call TRBJ2-5, with D possibly being TRBD2 (5 bases). Trimming pared 6 bases from V and 1 base from J, leaving 15 bases between. CDR3 size: 15 residues. As DNA, the CDR3 is TGTGCCAGCAGGACTACAGAATCCGCCCAAGAGACCCAGTACTTC. As protein: CASRTTESAQETQYF.

This clonotype was seen a handful of times. The chain employs TRBV7-3 and TRBJ2-2, with 11 positions matching TRBD2. This CDR3 has 14 amino acids. Germline V gives CDR1 SGHTA, CDR2 FQGTGA. Unmatched junction bases numbered 2, after V lost 5 bases and J lost 6 bases. CDR3 loop: CASSPGLAAGELFF. CDR3 coding DNA: TGTGCCAGCAGCCCGGGACTAGCGGCCGGGGAGCTGTTTTTT.

A few counts support this clonotype. V gene TRBV7-9 combines with J gene TRBJ1-5; TRBD1 matches at 7 bases. The CDR3 is made up of 15 amino acids. The germline V gene encodes CDR1 SEHNR and CDR2 FQNEAQ (reference sequence). J was trimmed by 8 bases and V by 5 bases; bases with no gene match: 12. In DNA form, the CDR3 reads TGTGCCAGCAGCCCAGGGGGGACTTCAATAGAGCCCCAGCATTTT. Translating it yields CASSPGGTSIEPQHF.

This clonotype has a handful of counts. The CDR3 sequence is CASSKDRGRETQYF. The CDR3 nucleotides read TGTGCCAGCAGCAAGGACAGGGGTCGGGAGACCCAGTACTTC. This chain uses TRBV11-3 with TRBJ2-5; 9 bases are shared with TRBD1. CDR1 and CDR2 from the germline V gene are SGHNT and YENEEA. With 5 bases clipped from V and 5 bases from J, the junction kept 6 bases outside the gene matches. This CDR3 comprises 14 residues.

The chain recombines TRBV7-2 with TRBJ2-2; a possible D gene is TRBD1 (6 bases). Germline-derived CDR1 and CDR2 are SGHTA and FQGNSA. The CDR3 sequence is 15 residues long. With 4 bases removed from V and 7 bases from J, the gap between germline ends came to 16 bases. This CDR3 is CASSSQTGSHGELFF. The DNA of the CDR3 is TGTGCCAGCAGCTCCCAGACAGGCTCGCACGGGGAGCTGTTTTTT. The variable domain in full, with the rest retrieved from reference TRBV7-2 and TRBJ2-2, is GAGVSQSPSNKVTEKGKDVELRCDPISGHTALYWYRQSLGQGLEFLIYFQGNSAPDKSGLPSDRFSAERTGGSVSTLTIQRTQQEDSAVYLCASSSQTGSHGELFFGEGSRLTVL.

V usage is TRBV7-9 and J usage is TRBJ1-3, with a possible D match to TRBD1 (6 bases). This CDR3 spans 13 amino acids. Germline CDR1 reads SEHNR; CDR2 reads FQNEAQ (reference sequence). V lost 6 bases and J lost 8, with 14 bases in between. The CDR3 reads CASRQGSIDTIYF. In DNA, the CDR3 is TGTGCCAGCAGACAGGGCTCGATCGACACCATATATTTT.

This clonotype has ten or more counts. This chain uses TRBV5-5 with TRBJ2-7, with 8 bases identical to TRBD1. J gave up 4 bases and V 2 bases, and 5 bases lay outside the gene matches. This CDR3 contains 14 residues. CDR1 SGHKS and CDR2 YYEKEE come from the germline V gene (reference sequence). The CDR3 region has the DNA TGTGCCAGCAGCTTTGCAGGGGGCGCGTACGAGCAGTACTTC. It codes for CASSFAGGAYEQYF.

A remark on this clonotype: This may be a read error, as it is one base from a much larger clone. This chain uses TRBV6-2 or TRBV6-3 with TRBJ2-2, with a possible D match to TRBD2 (7 bases). Trimming took 4 bases from V and 7 from J, leaving 13 bases between them. The length of the CDR3 is 14 residues. CDR1 is MNHEY, CDR2 SVGEGT, per germline. For the CDR3, the DNA is TGTGCCAGCAGTTCCGCGGGGGCCATCGGGGAGCTGTTTTTT. Protein sequence: CASSSAGAIGELFF.

The chain links TRBV16 to TRBJ1-1, with D hard to call. Trimming cost V 5 bases and J 4 bases, with 14 bases left between them. Per the germline V gene, CDR1 is KGHSY and CDR2 is FQNENV. The CDR3 totals 14 residues. The CDR3 nucleotides are TGTGCCAGCAGCAGCCCGGGATGGGCCACTGAAGCTTTCTTT. Protein sequence: CASSSPGWATEAFF.

This clonotype was recorded at least ten times. V usage is TRBV9 and J usage is TRBJ2-7; D gene ambiguous. Germline lookup yields CDR1 SGDLS and CDR2 YYNGEE. CDR3 length: 14 amino acids. The V end was cut by 5 bases, the J end by 4 bases, with 16 bases between. CDR3 in amino acids: CASSHGDVGYEQYF. CDR3 nucleotides: TGTGCCAGCAGTCATGGAGACGTGGGGTACGAGCAGTACTTC.

This clonotype was counted between two and nine times. The chain has TRBV20-1 and TRBJ1-1, with 9 bases identical to TRBD1. This CDR3 contains 15 residues. The V and J ends lost 4 bases and 4 bases, in that order; junction bases with no gene match: 10. CDR1 and CDR2 (germline): DFQATT, SNEGSKA (reference sequence). CDR3 in DNA: TGCAGTGCTAAACCTCCGGGACAGGGTTTCACTGAAGCTTTCTTT. Protein sequence: CSAKPPGQGFTEAFF.

In this sample, this clonotype turned up a few times. V is TRBV9 and J is TRBJ2-1, with a tentative D call TRBD2 (6 bases). With 0 bases removed from V and 6 bases from J, the gap between germline ends came to 10 bases. Germline CDR1 and CDR2: SGDLS and YYNGEE. The CDR3 sequence is 14 residues long. The CDR3 region is CASSVAGEPNEQFF. The CDR3 DNA reads TGTGCCAGCAGCGTAGCGGGGGAGCCCAATGAGCAGTTCTTC.

This chain links TRBV20-1 with TRBJ2-1; D might be TRBD2 (5 bases). CDR1 DFQATT and CDR2 SNEGSKA come from the germline V gene (reference sequence). V was shortened by 6 bases and J by 8 bases, with 23 bases between the two germline ends. CDR3 length: 15 residues. The CDR3 here is CSAPSWSIPGDEQFF. The CDR3 DNA sequence: TGCAGTGCCCCCTCCTGGTCCATCCCCGGGGATGAGCAGTTCTTC.

The V gene is TRBV12-3 or TRBV12-4, the J gene TRBJ2-7, with 7 bases that match TRBD2. After removal of 4 bases from V and 3 bases from J, the junction contained 6 bases not matched to a gene. The CDR3 has 14 amino acids. CDR3: CASSSGGPIYEQYF. The CDR3 DNA is TGTGCCAGCAGTTCGGGGGGACCGATCTACGAGCAGTACTTC.

In this sample, this clonotype turned up many times. The rearrangement links TRBV7-2 to TRBJ2-7, with 15 bases identical to TRBD2. Trimming at V came to 0 bases and at J to 7 bases, leaving 7 bases not matched to a gene. The CDR3 totals 17 residues. CDR1 and CDR2 from the germline V gene are SGHTA and FQGNSA. The DNA of the CDR3 is TGTGCCAGCAGCTTAGCCGGGACTAGCGGGAGGACCGGGGAGCAGTACTTC. As protein: CASSLAGTSGRTGEQYF.

This clonotype came up a few times. The chain links TRBV6-5 to TRBJ2-1; a possible D gene is TRBD2 (6 bases). V dropped 2 bases and J dropped 2 bases, with 13 bases sitting between them. Germline assignment: CDR1 MNHEY and CDR2 SVGAGI. This CDR3 comprises 16 residues. CDR3 sequence reads: CASSYGVADTYNEQFF. The CDR3 DNA follows: TGTGCCAGCAGTTACGGGGTAGCGGACACCTACAATGAGCAGTTCTTC.

The chain employs TRBV27 and TRBJ2-1, with TRBD2 identical over 12 bases. With 5 bases clipped from V and 6 bases from J, the junction kept 5 bases outside the gene matches. The CDR3 runs 15 residues. CDR1 is MNHEY and CDR2 is SMNVEV in the germline V gene (reference sequence). The CDR3 nucleotides are TGTGCCAGCAGTACGACTAGCGGGGGTCCCAATGAGCAGTTCTTC. Amino acids: CASSTTSGGPNEQFF.

This clonotype was picked up many times. The CDR3 nucleotides are TGCGCCAGCAGCACCGGGACAGGGGGAAACATTCAGTACTTC. The encoded protein is CASSTGTGGNIQYF. The chain is built from TRBV4-1 and TRBJ2-4; 11 bases fit TRBD1. Germline CDR1 reads MGHRA; CDR2 reads YSYEKL. The V and J ends lost 5 bases and 6 bases, in that order; junction bases with no gene match: 3. The CDR3 runs 14 residues.

The sample holds a few counts of this clonotype. This rearrangement joins TRBV29-1 to TRBJ1-2, with D possibly TRBD1 on 5 matching bases. CDR3 length: 14 residues. V was pared by 4 bases and J by 4 bases, with 16 bases between. Looked up from germline, CDR1 is SQVTM and CDR2 is ANQGSEA. This chain's CDR3 is CSVVGVQEGYGYTF. The CDR3 DNA is TGCAGCGTTGTAGGGGTACAGGAAGGCTATGGCTACACCTTC.

This clonotype was recorded many times. The CDR3 protein is CASSFSTSYEQYF. CDR3 nucleotides: TGTGCCAGCAGCTTCAGTACTTCCTACGAGCAGTACTTC. The V gene is TRBV7-2, the J gene TRBJ2-7, with no clear D. V was clipped by 3 bases and J by 1 base, with 7 bases between them. Germline CDR1 is SGHTA and CDR2 is FQGNSA. CDR3 length equals 13 residues.

In its sample, this clonotype was seen a few times. The chain employs TRBV20-1 and TRBJ1-1, with D hard to call. Per germline, CDR1 DFQATT and CDR2 SNEGSKA (reference sequence). The CDR3 consists of 11 residues. Trimming removed 0 bases at V and 4 bases at J, with 3 bases between. CDR3 sequence reads: CSAREITEAFF. DNA for the CDR3: TGCAGTGCTAGAGAGATCACTGAAGCTTTCTTT.

The chain combines TRBV6-1 with TRBJ1-1; D gene unclear. The V gene's germline CDR1 is MNHNS and CDR2 SASEGT. Trimming pared 5 bases from V and 7 bases from J, leaving 8 bases between. The CDR3 is 11 residues long. DNA for the CDR3: TGTGCCAGCAGTCCCGGGGATGAAGCTTTCTTT. This codes for CASSPGDEAFF.

This clonotype has ten or more counts. The rearrangement joins TRBV7-9 to TRBJ2-7; D is ambiguous. Looked up from germline, CDR1 is SEHNR and CDR2 is FQNEAQ (reference sequence). Trimming shortened V by 1 base and J by 2 bases, and 9 bases separated the two germline ends. This CDR3 contains 14 residues. CDR3 amino acids: CASSLDQRAYEQYF. The CDR3 DNA reads as TGTGCCAGCAGCTTAGATCAACGGGCCTACGAGCAGTACTTC.